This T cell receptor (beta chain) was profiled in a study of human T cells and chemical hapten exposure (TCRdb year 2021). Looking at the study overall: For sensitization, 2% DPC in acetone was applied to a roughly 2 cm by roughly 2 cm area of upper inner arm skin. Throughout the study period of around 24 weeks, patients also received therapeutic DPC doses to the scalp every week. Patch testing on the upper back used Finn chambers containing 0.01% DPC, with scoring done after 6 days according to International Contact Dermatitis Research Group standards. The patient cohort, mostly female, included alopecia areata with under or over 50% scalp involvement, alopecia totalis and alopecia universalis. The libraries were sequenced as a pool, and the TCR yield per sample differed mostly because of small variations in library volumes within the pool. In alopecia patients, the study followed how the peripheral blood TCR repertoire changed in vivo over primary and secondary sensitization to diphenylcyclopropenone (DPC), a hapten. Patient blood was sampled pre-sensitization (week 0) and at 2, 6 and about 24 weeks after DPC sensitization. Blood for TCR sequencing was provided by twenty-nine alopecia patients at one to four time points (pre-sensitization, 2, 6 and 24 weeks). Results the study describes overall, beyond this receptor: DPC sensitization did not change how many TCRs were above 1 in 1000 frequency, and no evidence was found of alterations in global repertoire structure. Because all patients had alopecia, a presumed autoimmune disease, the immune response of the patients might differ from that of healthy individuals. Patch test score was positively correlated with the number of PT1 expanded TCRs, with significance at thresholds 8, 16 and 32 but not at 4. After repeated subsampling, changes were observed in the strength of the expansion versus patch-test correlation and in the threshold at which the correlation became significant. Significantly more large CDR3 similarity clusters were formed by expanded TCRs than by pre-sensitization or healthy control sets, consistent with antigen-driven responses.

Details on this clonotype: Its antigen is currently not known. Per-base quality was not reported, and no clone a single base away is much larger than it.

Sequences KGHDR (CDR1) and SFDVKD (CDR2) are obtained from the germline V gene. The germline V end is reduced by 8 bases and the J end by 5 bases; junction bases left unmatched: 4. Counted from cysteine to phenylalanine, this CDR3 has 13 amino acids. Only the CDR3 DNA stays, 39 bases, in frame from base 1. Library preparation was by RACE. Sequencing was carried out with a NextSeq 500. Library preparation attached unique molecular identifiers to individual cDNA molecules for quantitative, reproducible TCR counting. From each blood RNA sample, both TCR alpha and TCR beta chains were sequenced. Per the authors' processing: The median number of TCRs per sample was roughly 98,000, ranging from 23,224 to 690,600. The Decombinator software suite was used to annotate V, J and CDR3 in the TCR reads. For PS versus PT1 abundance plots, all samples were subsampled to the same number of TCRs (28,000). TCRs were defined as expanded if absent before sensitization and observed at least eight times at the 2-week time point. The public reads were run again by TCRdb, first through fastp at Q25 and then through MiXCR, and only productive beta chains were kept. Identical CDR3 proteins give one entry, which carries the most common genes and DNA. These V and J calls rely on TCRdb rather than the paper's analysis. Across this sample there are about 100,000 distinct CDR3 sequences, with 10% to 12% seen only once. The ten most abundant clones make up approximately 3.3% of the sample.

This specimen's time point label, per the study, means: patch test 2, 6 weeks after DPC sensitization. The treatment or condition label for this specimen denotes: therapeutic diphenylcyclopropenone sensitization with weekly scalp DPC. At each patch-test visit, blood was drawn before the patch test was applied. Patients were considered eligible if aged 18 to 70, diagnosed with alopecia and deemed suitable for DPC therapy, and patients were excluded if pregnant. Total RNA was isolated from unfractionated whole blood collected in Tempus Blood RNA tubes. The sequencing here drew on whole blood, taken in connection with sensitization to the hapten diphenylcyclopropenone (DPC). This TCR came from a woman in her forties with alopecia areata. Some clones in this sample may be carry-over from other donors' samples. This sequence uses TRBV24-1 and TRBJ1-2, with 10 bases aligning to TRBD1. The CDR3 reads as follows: CATTGTGDYGYTF. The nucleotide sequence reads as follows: TGTGCCACCACCGGGACAGGGGATTATGGCTACACCTTC.